A selection of T cell receptor beta chains follows, all from one sample in a study of blood T cell repertoires in COVID-19. The protocol was immunoSEQ multiplex PCR, while the TCRdb copy is restricted to in-frame clones and leaves out a portion. The data contain 150,000 to 200,000 clones, 65% to 85% of them singletons. The sequencing sample was made of peripheral blood. The receptors were sampled from a human donor with acute or convalescent COVID-19. The donor label of this sample is uncertain. The CDR3 runs from the conserved cysteine through the conserved F or W. The D gene is left open where the match is weak. Clone sizes are given selectively: once, few, many, or a class where the clone is expanded.

d_gene	v_gene	abundance	j_gene	CDR3aa	CDR3nt
-	TRBV15	-	TRBJ1-1	CATSREGGKAEAFF	TGTGCCACCAGCAGAGAAGGGGGAAAGGCTGAAGCTTTCTTT
-	TRBV11-2	few	TRBJ2-3	CASSRTRGGGPGGTDTQYF	TGTGCCAGCAGCCGTACCCGAGGGGGAGGGCCTGGTGGGACAGATACGCAGTATTTT
-	TRBV28	-	TRBJ2-3	CASVGSGTQYF	TGTGCCAGCGTAGGGAGTGGTACGCAGTATTTT
-	TRBV6-8	-	TRBJ1-2	CASSRIADKYGYTF	TGTGCCAGCAGTCGGATCGCGGACAAGTATGGCTACACCTTC
-	TRBV9	-	TRBJ2-1	CASSVGLSTSYNEQFF	TGTGCCAGCAGCGTAGGACTTTCGACCTCCTACAATGAGCAGTTCTTC
TRBD1	TRBV9	-	TRBJ2-1	CASSVQGVTSYNEQFF	TGTGCCAGCAGCGTCCAGGGGGTAACTTCCTACAATGAGCAGTTCTTC
-	TRBV5-1	-	TRBJ1-3	CASSSGGDPGISGNTIYF	TGCGCCAGCAGCAGCGGGGGAGACCCGGGGATCTCTGGAAACACCATATATTTT
TRBD2	TRBV7-2	-	TRBJ2-5	CASSLLRGGKETQYF	TGTGCCAGCAGCTTATTACGGGGGGGTAAAGAGACCCAGTACTTC
-	TRBV7-9	-	TRBJ1-6	CASSGGAYNSPLHF	TGTGCCAGCAGCGGAGGGGCGTATAATTCACCCCTCCACTTT
TRBD1	TRBV4-1	-	TRBJ1-5	CASSPGQGGNNQPQHF	TGCGCCAGCAGCCCCGGACAGGGAGGGAACAATCAGCCCCAGCATTTT
TRBD2	TRBV6-5	-	TRBJ2-7	CASSPRLAPYEQYF	TGTGCCAGCAGTCCCCGACTAGCCCCCTACGAGCAGTACTTC
TRBD2	TRBV30	-	TRBJ2-7	CAWTTPGLAGTYEQYF	TGTGCCTGGACCACCCCAGGACTAGCGGGAACCTACGAGCAGTACTTC
-	TRBV18	-	TRBJ2-7	CASSPDTYEQYF	TGTGCCAGCTCACCGGACACCTACGAGCAGTACTTC
TRBD2	TRBV4-1	-	TRBJ2-3	CASSQVEASGSLRDTQYF	TGCGCCAGCAGCCAAGTAGAGGCTAGCGGGAGTCTTAGGGATACGCAGTATTTT
-	TRBV19	-	TRBJ1-1	CASSIAGQLNTEAFF	TGTGCCAGTAGTATTGCTGGACAGCTGAACACTGAAGCTTTCTTT